This TCR beta chain was captured in a study of T cells in Graves' hyperthyroidism and ophthalmopathy. Using RNA transcripts as the source, TCR beta CDR3 regions were amplified. When the TCR CDR3 underwent first-round RT-PCR, the HTBI primer set was used. Via MiXCR, TCRdb re-called the multiplex PCR reads, giving one row per CDR3 protein. The data hold tens of thousands of distinct CDR3 sequences, with about 53% observed a single time. Exclusions: uncontrolled infection, other autoimmune disease, pregnancy, lactation. General study findings and limits: Blood also carried most thyroid clonotypes expanded above 0.001. Using 13 V-J features, a model discriminated ophthalmopathy from stable hyperthyroidism.

The CDR3 has 14 amino acids. Trimming took 5 bases from V and 5 from J, leaving 15 bases between them. CDR1 LNHDA and CDR2 SQIVND come from the germline V gene (reference sequence). Turning to this clonotype: Its specificity is unknown.

This sequence joins TRBV19 and TRBJ2-5, with a tentative D call TRBD2 (7 bases). The material sequenced was blood. The sequence came from a woman aged 40 to 50 with Graves' ophthalmopathy. CDR3 amino acids: CASSVGGRRETQYF. DNA for the CDR3: TGTGCCAGTAGTGTCGGGGGGCGTCGGGAGACCCAGTACTTC.